This is a list of T cell receptor beta chains from one sample in a study of T cell responses to AZD1222 COVID-19 vaccine. Data came from immunoSEQ multiplex PCR; TCRdb stores just in-frame clones and leaves some out. The profile shows over 70,000 clones, approximately 85% of them singletons. Material: peripheral blood, obtained on day 0 of AZD1222 vaccination. The receptors were sampled from an adult in good health. Each CDR3 is given with its conserved first and last residue. The D gene is left open where the match is weak. Clone size is not always given. Where it is, it says once, few, many or a class for expanded clones.

D gene	clone size	V gene	J gene	CDR3 protein	CDR3 DNA
TRBD1	.	TRBV6-5	TRBJ2-7	CASSPGTAEQYF	TGTGCCAGCAGCCCCGGGACAGCCGAACAGTACTTC
.	.	TRBV28	TRBJ2-3	CASSLGEPSTDTQYF	TGTGCCAGCAGTTTGGGGGAACCTAGCACAGATACGCAGTATTTT
.	.	TRBV7-3	TRBJ2-2	CASSLYSAASNTGELFF	TGTGCCAGCAGCTTATATAGTGCGGCTTCGAACACCGGGGAGCTGTTTTTT
.	.	TRBV5-1	TRBJ2-3	CASSEYSREISTDTQYF	TGCGCCAGCAGCGAGTATAGCCGAGAGATAAGCACAGATACGCAGTATTTT
TRBD1	.	TRBV11-2	TRBJ2-7	CASSRDRGTEQYF	TGTGCCAGCAGCCGGGACAGGGGAACCGAGCAGTACTTC
.	.	TRBV18	TRBJ2-4	CASSPPSLAKNIQYF	TGTGCCAGCTCACCACCCTCCCTAGCCAAAAACATTCAGTACTTC
TRBD2	.	TRBV27	TRBJ2-7	CASSLLRPGLAEGYSYEQYF	TGTGCCAGCAGTTTACTCCGACCGGGACTAGCGGAGGGTTACTCCTACGAGCAGTACTTC
TRBD1	.	TRBV2	TRBJ2-4	CASSSTGGIGNIQYF	TGTGCCAGCAGTTCCACAGGGGGGATTGGAAACATTCAGTACTTC
.	few	TRBV10-3	TRBJ2-7	CAISGEGLPYEQYF	TGTGCCATCAGTGGAGAAGGGCTTCCCTACGAGCAGTACTTC
.	.	TRBV27	TRBJ1-5	CASSFAAGYQPQHF	TGTGCCAGCAGTTTCGCGGCGGGATATCAGCCCCAGCATTTT
.	.	TRBV7-8	TRBJ2-1	CASSRLGRPNEQFF	TGTGCCAGCAGCCGTCTTGGCCGTCCCAATGAGCAGTTCTTC
TRBD1	.	TRBV19	TRBJ2-1	CASSVGTVNEQFF	TGTGCCAGTAGTGTCGGGACAGTTAACGAGCAGTTCTTC
TRBD1	.	TRBV6-2/TRBV6-3	TRBJ1-5	CASSPGTGGNQPQHF	TGTGCCAGCAGTCCCGGGACAGGGGGAAATCAGCCCCAGCATTTT
.	.	TRBV7-8	TRBJ2-7	CASSLFSGESSYEQYF	TGTGCCAGCAGCTTATTTTCGGGGGAGAGCTCCTACGAGCAGTACTTC
.	.	TRBV12-3/TRBV12-4	TRBJ1-1	CASSPPGRTEAFF	TGTGCCAGCAGCCCCCCAGGGAGAACTGAAGCTTTCTTT
.	.	TRBV5-5	TRBJ2-7	CASSHALIVEQYF	TGTGCCAGCAGCCATGCCCTTATAGTTGAGCAGTACTTC
.	few	TRBV2	TRBJ1-2	CASSGQRIYGYTF	TGTGCCAGCAGTGGACAACGAATTTATGGCTACACCTTC
.	.	TRBV2	TRBJ2-7	CASSDGQHYEQYF	TGTGCCAGCAGCGATGGACAGCACTACGAGCAGTACTTC
.	.	TRBV27	TRBJ2-7	CASSTVARAYEQYF	TGTGCCAGCAGCACCGTGGCCAGGGCCTACGAGCAGTACTTC
.	.	TRBV28	TRBJ2-7	CASRLGAGEQYF	TGTGCCAGCAGGTTGGGGGCAGGAGAGCAGTACTTC
.	.	TRBV27	TRBJ1-4	CASSLARGKLFF	TGTGCCAGCAGTTTGGCACGGGGGAAACTGTTTTTT
TRBD1	.	TRBV5-4	TRBJ1-1	CASSSDRLEAFF	TGTGCCAGCAGCTCGGACAGGTTGGAAGCTTTCTTT